This T cell receptor beta chain was profiled in a study of blood T cell repertoires in COVID-19. At the level of the study: Samples taken during acute and convalescent COVID-19 were collected in the United States, Italy and Spain. In each case, the material was cDNA or gDNA derived from T cells, B-cell-depleted T cells, or PBMCs.

The CDR3 loop spans 15 amino acids. V gave up 6 bases and J gave up 0 bases; unmatched junction bases: 4. Germline loops: CDR1 SNHLY, CDR2 FYNNEI. Per the original data handling: Amplification with reference gene primers provided the estimates of nucleated cell counts. Only in-frame clones appear in the TCRdb table, and some are missing; sequencing was by immunoSEQ multiplex PCR. The V and J calls and the clone size are those of that table, but D and trimming were determined from the DNA. The data show approximately 46,000 clones, 84% seen once. The receptor comes from a human donor in a cohort sampled during active COVID-19. What was sequenced was peripheral blood. V gene TRBV2 combines with J gene TRBJ2-1, with 8 bases aligning to TRBD2. As DNA, the CDR3 is TGTGCCAGCAGAGCAGCGGGAGTCTCCTACAATGAGCAGTTCTTC. Its protein is CASRAAGVSYNEQFF.